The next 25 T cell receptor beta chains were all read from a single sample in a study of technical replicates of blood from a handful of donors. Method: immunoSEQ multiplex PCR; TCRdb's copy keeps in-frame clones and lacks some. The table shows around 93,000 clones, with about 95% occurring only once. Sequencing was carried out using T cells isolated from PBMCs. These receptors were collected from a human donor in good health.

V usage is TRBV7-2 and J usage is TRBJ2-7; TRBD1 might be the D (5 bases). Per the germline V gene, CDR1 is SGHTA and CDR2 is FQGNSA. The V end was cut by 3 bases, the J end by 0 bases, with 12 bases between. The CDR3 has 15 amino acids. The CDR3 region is CASSLNGGASYEQYF. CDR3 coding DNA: TGTGCCAGCAGCTTGAACGGTGGGGCCTCCTACGAGCAGTACTTC.

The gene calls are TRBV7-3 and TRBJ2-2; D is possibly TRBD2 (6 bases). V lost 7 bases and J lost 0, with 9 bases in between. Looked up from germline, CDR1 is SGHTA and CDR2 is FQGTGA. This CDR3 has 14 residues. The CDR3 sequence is CASIAGSNTGELFF. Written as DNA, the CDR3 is TGTGCCAGCATCGCGGGGTCGAACACCGGGGAGCTGTTTTTT.

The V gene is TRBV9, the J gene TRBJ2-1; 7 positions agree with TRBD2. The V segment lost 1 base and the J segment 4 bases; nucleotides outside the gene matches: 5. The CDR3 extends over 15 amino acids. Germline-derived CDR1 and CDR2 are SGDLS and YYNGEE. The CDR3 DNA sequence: TGTGCCAGCAGCGTACGGCTAGCGGAGTACAATGAGCAGTTCTTC. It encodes CASSVRLAEYNEQFF. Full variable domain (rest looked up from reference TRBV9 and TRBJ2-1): DSGVTQTPKHLITATGQRVTLRCSPRSGDLSVYWYQQSLDQGLQFLIQYYNGEERAKGNILERFSAQQFPDLHSELNLSSLELGDSALYFCASSVRLAEYNEQFFGPGTRLTVL.

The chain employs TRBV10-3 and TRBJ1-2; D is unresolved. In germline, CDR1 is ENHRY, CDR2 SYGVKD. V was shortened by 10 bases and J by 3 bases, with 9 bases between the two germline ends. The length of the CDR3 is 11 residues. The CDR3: CATGRDYGYTF. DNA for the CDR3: TGTGCCACCGGGAGGGACTATGGCTACACCTTC.

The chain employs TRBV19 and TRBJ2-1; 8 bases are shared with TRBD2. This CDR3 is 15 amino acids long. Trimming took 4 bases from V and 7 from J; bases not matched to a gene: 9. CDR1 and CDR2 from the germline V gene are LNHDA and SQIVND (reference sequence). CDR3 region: CASSKTGTRVNEQFF. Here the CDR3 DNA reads TGTGCCAGTAGTAAAACCGGGACTAGAGTTAATGAGCAGTTCTTC.

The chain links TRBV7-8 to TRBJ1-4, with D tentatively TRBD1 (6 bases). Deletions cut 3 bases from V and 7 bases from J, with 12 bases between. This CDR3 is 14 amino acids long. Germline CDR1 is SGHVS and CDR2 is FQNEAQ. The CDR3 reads CASSLGAVGEKLFF. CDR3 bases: TGTGCCAGCAGCTTGGGGGCAGTCGGTGAAAAACTGTTTTTT.

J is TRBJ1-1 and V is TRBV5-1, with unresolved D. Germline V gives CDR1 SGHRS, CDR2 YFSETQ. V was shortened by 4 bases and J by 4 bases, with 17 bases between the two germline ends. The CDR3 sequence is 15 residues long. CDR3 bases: TGCGCCAGCAGCCTTACCACCGAACCGGGCACTGAAGCTTTCTTT. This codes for CASSLTTEPGTEAFF.

The CDR3 sequence: CASSMVQGITEAFF. The DNA for the CDR3 is TGTGCCAGTAGTATGGTCCAGGGGATTACTGAAGCTTTCTTT. The V call is TRBV19, the J call TRBJ1-1, with D possibly TRBD1 on 6 matching bases. Per germline, CDR1 LNHDA and CDR2 SQIVND (reference sequence). V was pared by 3 bases and J by 5 bases, with 13 bases between. The CDR3 has 14 amino acids. Drawing the rest from reference TRBV19 and TRBJ1-1, the complete variable domain is DGGITQSPKYLFRKEGQNVTLSCEQNLNHDAMYWYRQDPGQGLRLIYYSQIVNDFQKGDIAEGYSVSREKKESFPLTVTSAQKNPTAFYLCASSMVQGITEAFFGQGTRLTVV.

CDR3 in DNA: TGCAGTGCCCCGGAGGGCTATGGCTACACCTTC. Protein product: CSAPEGYGYTF. V gene TRBV20-1 combines with J gene TRBJ1-2; D gene ambiguous. Germline-derived CDR1 and CDR2 are DFQATT and SNEGSKA (reference sequence). V lost 6 bases, J lost 4 bases, and 9 bases lay in between. This CDR3 contains 11 residues.

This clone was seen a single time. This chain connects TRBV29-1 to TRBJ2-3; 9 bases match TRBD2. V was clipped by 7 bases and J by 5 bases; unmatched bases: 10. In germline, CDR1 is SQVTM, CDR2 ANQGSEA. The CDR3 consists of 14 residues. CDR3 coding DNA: TGCAGCGGACGGCGGGGGGGGTCTGGAGATACGCAGTATTTT. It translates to CSGRRGGSGDTQYF.

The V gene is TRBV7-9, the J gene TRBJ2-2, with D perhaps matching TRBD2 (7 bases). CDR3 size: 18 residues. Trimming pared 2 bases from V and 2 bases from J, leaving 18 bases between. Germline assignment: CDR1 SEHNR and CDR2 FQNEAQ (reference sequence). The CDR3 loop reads CASSLTHLGGANTGELFF. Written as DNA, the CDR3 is TGTGCCAGCAGCTTAACCCACCTTGGGGGGGCTAACACCGGGGAGCTGTTTTTT.

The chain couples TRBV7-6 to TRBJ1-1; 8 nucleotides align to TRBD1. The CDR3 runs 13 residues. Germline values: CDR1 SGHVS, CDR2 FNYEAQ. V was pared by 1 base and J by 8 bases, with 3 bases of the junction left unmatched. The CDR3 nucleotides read TGTGCCAGCAGCTTAGTCGGGGACAGGGAAGCTTTCTTT. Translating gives CASSLVGDREAFF.

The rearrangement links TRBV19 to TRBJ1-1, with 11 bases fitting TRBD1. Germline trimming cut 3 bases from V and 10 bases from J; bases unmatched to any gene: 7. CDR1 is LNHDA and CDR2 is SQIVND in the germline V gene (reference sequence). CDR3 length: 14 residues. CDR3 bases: TGTGCCAGTAGTATTGGACAGGGGGCCGTAACAGCTTTCTTT. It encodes CASSIGQGAVTAFF.

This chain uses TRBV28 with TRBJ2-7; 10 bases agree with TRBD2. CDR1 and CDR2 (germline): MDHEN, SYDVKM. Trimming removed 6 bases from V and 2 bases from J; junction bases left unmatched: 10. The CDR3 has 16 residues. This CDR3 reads CASSRSFSGRAYEQYF. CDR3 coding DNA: TGTGCCAGCAGCCGATCATTCAGCGGGAGGGCCTACGAGCAGTACTTC.

The CDR3 region is CASSLWGTGGASYGYTF. The CDR3 bases are TGTGCCAGCAGTCTATGGGGCACAGGGGGCGCGAGCTATGGCTACACCTTC. V gene TRBV27 combines with J gene TRBJ1-2; 9 bases fit TRBD1. From germline, CDR1 is MNHEY and CDR2 SMNVEV (reference sequence). CDR3 length: 17 residues. With 5 bases clipped from V and 4 bases from J, the junction kept 14 bases outside the gene matches.

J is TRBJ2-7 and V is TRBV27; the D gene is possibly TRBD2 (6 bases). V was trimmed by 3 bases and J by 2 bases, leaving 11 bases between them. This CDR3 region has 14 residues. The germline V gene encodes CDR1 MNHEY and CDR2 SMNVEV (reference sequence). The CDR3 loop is CASSLRGRTYEQYF. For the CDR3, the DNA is TGTGCCAGCAGTTTGCGGGGCAGAACCTACGAGCAGTACTTC.

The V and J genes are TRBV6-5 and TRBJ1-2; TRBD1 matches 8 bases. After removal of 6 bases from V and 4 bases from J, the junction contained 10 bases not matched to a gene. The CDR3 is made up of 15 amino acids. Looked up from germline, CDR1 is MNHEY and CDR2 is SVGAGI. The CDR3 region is CASSEDRALSYGYTF. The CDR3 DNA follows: TGTGCCAGCAGCGAGGACAGGGCTCTCTCCTATGGCTACACCTTC.

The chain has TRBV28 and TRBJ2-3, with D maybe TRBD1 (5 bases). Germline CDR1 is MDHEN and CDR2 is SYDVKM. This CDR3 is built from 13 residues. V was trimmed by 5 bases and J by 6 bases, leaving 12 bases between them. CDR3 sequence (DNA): TGTGCCAGCAGTGGGTCAGGGATCGATACGCAGTATTTT. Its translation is CASSGSGIDTQYF. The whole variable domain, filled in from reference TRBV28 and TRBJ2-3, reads DVKVTQSSRYLVKRTGEKVFLECVQDMDHENMFWYRQDPGLGLRLIYFSYDVKMKEKGDIPEGYSVSREKKERFSLILESASTNQTSMYLCASSGSGIDTQYFGPGTRLTVL.

CDR3 loop: CASSVRDRVDEQYF. The CDR3 DNA is TGTGCCAGCAGTGTTAGGGACAGGGTCGACGAGCAGTACTTC. This chain connects TRBV2 to TRBJ2-7; TRBD1 aligns across 9 bases. V gave up 4 bases and J gave up 5 bases; unmatched junction bases: 6. There are 14 residues in the CDR3. Germline V lookup: CDR1 SNHLY, CDR2 FYNNEI.

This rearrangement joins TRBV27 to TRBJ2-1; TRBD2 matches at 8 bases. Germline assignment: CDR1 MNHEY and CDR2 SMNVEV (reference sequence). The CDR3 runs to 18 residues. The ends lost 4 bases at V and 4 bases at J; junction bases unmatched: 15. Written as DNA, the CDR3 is TGTGCCAGCAGTTCCTCGGCTAACAAGCGGGAGCCATACAATGAGCAGTTCTTC. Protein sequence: CASSSSANKREPYNEQFF.

CDR3 DNA sequence: TGTGCCAGCAGCCAATTCCAGGGAACCTACAATGAGCAGTTCTTC. Amino acid sequence: CASSQFQGTYNEQFF. The rearrangement links TRBV7-9 to TRBJ2-1, with a tentative D call TRBD1 (5 bases). With 5 bases removed from V and 2 bases from J, the gap between germline ends came to 13 bases. CDR1 is SEHNR and CDR2 is FQNEAQ in the germline V gene (reference sequence). The CDR3 covers 15 residues.

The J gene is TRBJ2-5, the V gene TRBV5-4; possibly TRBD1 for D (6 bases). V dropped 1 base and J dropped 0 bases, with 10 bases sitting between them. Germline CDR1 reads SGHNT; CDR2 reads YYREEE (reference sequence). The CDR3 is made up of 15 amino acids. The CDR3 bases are TGTGCCAGCAGCTTGCAGGGGCGAAACCAAGAGACCCAGTACTTC. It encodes CASSLQGRNQETQYF. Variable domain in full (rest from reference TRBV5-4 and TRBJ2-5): ETGVTQSPTHLIKTRGQQVTLRCSSQSGHNTVSWYQQALGQGPQFIFQYYREEENGRGNFPPRFSGLQFPNYSSELNVNALELDDSALYLCASSLQGRNQETQYFGPGTRLLVL.

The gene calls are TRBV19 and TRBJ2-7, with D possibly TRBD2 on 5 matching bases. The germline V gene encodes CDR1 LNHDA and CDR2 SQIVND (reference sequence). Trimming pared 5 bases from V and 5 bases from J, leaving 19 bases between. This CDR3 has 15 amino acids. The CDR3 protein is CASSSGPRVRDEQYF. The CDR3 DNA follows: TGTGCCAGTAGTTCAGGACCGAGGGTTAGGGACGAGCAGTACTTC.

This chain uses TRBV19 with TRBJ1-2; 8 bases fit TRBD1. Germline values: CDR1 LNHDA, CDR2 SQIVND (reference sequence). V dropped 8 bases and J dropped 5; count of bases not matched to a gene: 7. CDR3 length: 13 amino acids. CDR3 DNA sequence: TGTGCCAGTGCCACAGGGGGAAATTATGGCTACACCTTC. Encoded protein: CASATGGNYGYTF.

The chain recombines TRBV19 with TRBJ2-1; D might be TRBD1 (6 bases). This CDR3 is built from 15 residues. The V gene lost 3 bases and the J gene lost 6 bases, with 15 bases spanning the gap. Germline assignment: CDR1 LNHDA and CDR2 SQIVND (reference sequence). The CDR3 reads CASSIGQGRSNEQFF. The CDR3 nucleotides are TGTGCCAGTAGTATTGGTCAGGGGCGATCCAATGAGCAGTTCTTC. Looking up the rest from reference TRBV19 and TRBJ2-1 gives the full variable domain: DGGITQSPKYLFRKEGQNVTLSCEQNLNHDAMYWYRQDPGQGLRLIYYSQIVNDFQKGDIAEGYSVSREKKESFPLTVTSAQKNPTAFYLCASSIGQGRSNEQFFGPGTRLTVL.